This section outlines one T cell receptor beta chain sequence together with its context. Its specificity is not known. Only in-frame clones appear in the TCRdb table, and some are missing; sequencing was by immunoSEQ multiplex PCR. The sample carries fewer than 85,000 clones, more than 65% recorded once. These data originate in a study of glioma-infiltrating T cells after dendritic cell vaccination. This CDR3 has 14 amino acids. Germline-derived CDR1 and CDR2 are SGHTA and FQGTGA. Trimming cost V 4 bases and J 3 bases, with 7 bases left between them. Study-level points and caveats: TCR clonality showed no direct relationship with survival.

V and J are TRBV7-3 and TRBJ2-6; D not certain. Source: blood, taken before dendritic cell vaccination. This TCR was sampled from a human donor with glioblastoma. The CDR3 DNA reads TGTGCCAGCAGCTACCTCGGTGGGGCCAACGTCCTGACTTTC. This encodes CASSYLGGANVLTF.